Below, 22 T cell receptor beta chains from the same sample are listed, as sequenced in a study of early T cells in non-severe SARS-CoV-2 infection. Using its own MiXCR run on the 5' RACE reads, TCRdb lists one record per CDR3 protein. The sample consists of about 44,000 distinct CDR3 sequences, 9% to 15% of them appearing once. The specimen sequenced was whole blood. Receptors were obtained from an adult who was a healthcare worker with PCR-confirmed SARS-CoV-2 infection or an uninfected control (not recorded which).

This clonotype appeared many times. The chain has TRBV7-3 and TRBJ2-5; possibly TRBD2 for D (6 bases). The germline CDR1 and CDR2 sequences are SGHTA and FQGTGA. The CDR3 spans 15 residues. V was clipped by 4 bases and J by 2 bases, with 14 bases between them. The CDR3 here is CASSSVLADQETQYF. DNA for the CDR3: TGTGCCAGCAGCTCCGTACTAGCTGATCAAGAGACCCAGTACTTC.

This clonotype was observed many times. V and J are TRBV7-2 and TRBJ2-7, with 12 bases lining up with TRBD2. Germline CDR1 is SGHTA and CDR2 is FQGNSA. This CDR3 is built from 15 residues. V gave up 1 base and J gave up 2 bases; unmatched junction bases: 0. DNA for the CDR3: TGTGCCAGCAGCTTAGGACTAGCGGGGGCCTACGAGCAGTACTTC. As protein: CASSLGLAGAYEQYF.

This chain joins TRBV28 and TRBJ1-2; 8 nucleotides match TRBD1. The CDR3 loop spans 12 amino acids. The J segment lost 8 bases and the V segment lost 6 bases, leaving 5 bases of the junction unmatched. From germline, CDR1 is MDHEN and CDR2 SYDVKM. CDR3 amino acids: CASRTGVGGYTF. DNA for the CDR3: TGTGCCAGCAGGACAGGGGTTGGAGGCTACACCTTC.

This rearrangement joins TRBV6-2 or TRBV6-3 to TRBJ2-3; tentatively, D is TRBD2 (6 bases). V dropped 5 bases and J dropped 5 bases, with 17 bases sitting between them. The CDR3 has 15 residues. Germline V gene lookup returns CDR1 MNHEY and CDR2 SVGEGT. CDR3 bases: TGTGCCAGCAGTAACCCCCAGACCGGGAGAGATACGCAGTATTTT. Amino acids: CASSNPQTGRDTQYF.

V is TRBV11-1 and J is TRBJ2-3, with 10 nucleotides matching TRBD2. The length of the CDR3 is 15 residues. V was clipped by 5 bases and J by 3 bases; unmatched bases: 5. The germline gives CDR1 SGHAT, CDR2 FQDESV (reference sequence). The DNA of the CDR3 is TGTGCCAGCAGCCCACTAGCGGGATCAACAGATACGCAGTATTTT. Translation: CASSPLAGSTDTQYF.

This clonotype was detected many times. V usage is TRBV20-1 and J usage is TRBJ2-5, with 9 bases lining up with TRBD2. CDR1 is DFQATT, CDR2 SNEGSKA, per germline (reference sequence). The ends lost 5 bases at V and 0 bases at J; junction bases unmatched: 4. The CDR3 totals 14 residues. The chain's CDR3 is CSAGSGGYQETQYF. The CDR3 DNA follows: TGCAGTGCTGGAAGCGGGGGGTACCAAGAGACCCAGTACTTC.

This clonotype was detected a few times. The chain is built from TRBV7-2 and TRBJ2-1; 12 positions agree with TRBD2. The germline V gene has CDR1 SGHTA and CDR2 FQGNSA. With V trimmed by 4 bases and J by 11 bases, 9 bases remained unmatched. The CDR3 spans 15 residues. For the CDR3, the DNA is TGTGCCAGCAGCTCTTCCGGACTAGCGGGATATAAGCAGTTCTTC. Protein: CASSSSGLAGYKQFF.

This clonotype showed up just a few times. The chain joins TRBV6-5 to TRBJ1-4; D remains ambiguous. Trimming removed 5 bases at V and 8 bases at J, with 6 bases between. There are 11 residues in the CDR3. Germline assignment: CDR1 MNHEY and CDR2 SVGAGI. The CDR3 here is CASSKTEKLFF. The CDR3 DNA sequence: TGTGCCAGCAGTAAAACCGAAAAACTGTTTTTT.

This clonotype was found many times. The chain couples TRBV27 to TRBJ2-1, with TRBD1 identical over 9 bases. The CDR3 is made up of 15 amino acids. Looked up from germline, CDR1 is MNHEY and CDR2 is SMNVEV (reference sequence). The junction had 7 bases not matched to a gene; V was cut back by 4 bases and J by 6 bases. This chain's CDR3 is CASSYGTTGGNEQFF. For the CDR3, the DNA is TGTGCCAGCAGTTACGGGACGACAGGGGGCAATGAGCAGTTCTTC.

The rearrangement uses TRBV7-2 and TRBJ1-1; D is uncertain. CDR1 and CDR2 from the germline V gene are SGHTA and FQGNSA. This CDR3 region has 13 residues. V was shortened by 1 base and J by 3 bases, with 6 bases between the two germline ends. This CDR3 reads CASSLGRHTEAFF. The CDR3 region has the DNA TGTGCCAGCAGCTTAGGTCGCCACACTGAAGCTTTCTTT.

The chain joins TRBV6-7 to TRBJ2-2; no definite D call. TRBV6-7 is an open reading frame, and its role is uncertain. The ends were cut back, 0 bases at V and 5 bases at J, with 19 bases in the middle. CDR3 length equals 18 residues. The CDR3 region has the DNA TGTGCCAGCAGTTACTCTACTCGTGGCAGAAGTAGGACCGGGGAGCTGTTTTTT. Protein sequence: CASSYSTRGRSRTGELFF.

In its sample, this clonotype was seen many times. The V gene is TRBV6-5, the J gene TRBJ1-1, with TRBD1 matching 8 bases. V dropped 6 bases and J dropped 4; count of bases not matched to a gene: 7. CDR3 length: 14 residues. Looked up from germline, CDR1 is MNHEY and CDR2 is SVGAGI. Here the CDR3 DNA reads TGTGCCAGCAGCCTACAGGGGGGGATCACTGAAGCTTTCTTT. Residues: CASSLQGGITEAFF.

This clonotype was detected only a few times. The rearrangement uses TRBV6-6 and TRBJ2-7; TRBD1 matches at 9 bases. Trimming cost V 6 bases and J 1 base; bases outside gene matches: 7. Germline CDR1 reads MNHNY; CDR2 reads SVGAGI (reference sequence). The CDR3 length is 15 residues. The chain's CDR3 is CASRGTGGRSYEQYF. The CDR3 DNA sequence: TGTGCCAGCAGAGGCACAGGGGGCCGGTCCTACGAGCAGTACTTC.

Only a few counts were recorded for this clonotype. The CDR3 here is CSARGLEGYEQYF. The CDR3, as DNA: TGCAGTGCTAGAGGCCTAGAGGGATACGAGCAGTACTTC. This chain joins TRBV20-1 and TRBJ2-7, with a weak D call TRBD2 (5 bases). V lost 1 base and J 4 bases, leaving 11 bases between the germline ends. The CDR3 contains 13 residues. Germline values: CDR1 DFQATT, CDR2 SNEGSKA (reference sequence).

This sequence joins TRBV5-1 and TRBJ2-7; no firm D call. V lost 6 bases and J lost 1, with 8 bases in between. The germline gives CDR1 SGHRS, CDR2 YFSETQ. The CDR3 length is 12 residues. CDR3 residues: CASTSQSYEQYF. CDR3 nucleotides: TGCGCCAGCACTAGTCAGTCCTACGAGCAGTACTTC.

This clonotype was detected ten times or more. J is TRBJ2-2 and V is TRBV6-2 or TRBV6-3; a possible D gene is TRBD1 (5 bases). The V gene lost 5 bases and the J gene lost 5 bases, with 15 bases spanning the gap. Germline V gene data show CDR1 as MNHEY and CDR2 as SVGEGT. The CDR3 length is 15 residues. Here the CDR3 reads CASSISRVRTGELFF. The CDR3 nucleotides read TGTGCCAGCAGTATTAGCAGGGTGCGGACCGGGGAGCTGTTTTTT.

The sample holds many counts of this clonotype. The J gene is TRBJ2-7, the V gene TRBV20-1; 8 bases are shared with TRBD1. This CDR3 is built from 15 residues. With V trimmed by 0 bases and J by 1 base, 5 bases remained unmatched. Germline V gene sequence: CDR1 DFQATT, CDR2 SNEGSKA (reference sequence). CDR3 region: CSARDRDRPSYEQYF. In DNA form, the CDR3 reads TGCAGTGCTAGAGATAGGGACAGGCCATCCTACGAGCAGTACTTC.

The sample holds many counts of this clonotype. The chain joins TRBV6-2 or TRBV6-3 to TRBJ1-1; no clear D. Trimming stripped 6 bases from V and 1 base from J, with 9 bases between. CDR1 and CDR2 (germline): MNHEY, SVGEGT. The CDR3 is made up of 13 amino acids. Here the CDR3 reads CASSASENTEAFF. Written as DNA, the CDR3 is TGTGCCAGCAGCGCTTCGGAGAACACTGAAGCTTTCTTT.

This clonotype was recorded many times. V usage is TRBV12-3 or TRBV12-4 and J usage is TRBJ2-5; D is ambiguous. V was pared by 7 bases and J by 5 bases, with 11 bases between. The CDR3 loop spans 12 amino acids. CDR3 amino acids: CASTLDPETQYF. The CDR3 DNA follows: TGTGCCAGCACCCTAGATCCCGAGACCCAGTACTTC.

Ten or more counts support this clonotype. This chain connects TRBV12-3 or TRBV12-4 to TRBJ2-2; D may be TRBD1 (5 bases). V lost 6 bases and J lost 0, with 11 bases in between. CDR3 length equals 15 residues. CDR3 DNA sequence: TGTGCCAGCAGCCTCGCAGGGACGAACACCGGGGAGCTGTTTTTT. Encoded protein: CASSLAGTNTGELFF.

This clonotype showed up many times. The genes are TRBV20-1 and TRBJ2-3, with D perhaps matching TRBD1 (5 bases). This CDR3 has 14 amino acids. The ends were cut back, 7 bases at V and 2 bases at J, with 16 bases in the middle. The germline V gene encodes CDR1 DFQATT and CDR2 SNEGSKA (reference sequence). CDR3 DNA sequence: TGCAGTGTGACAGACGCGCGTCTCACAGATACGCAGTATTTT. Protein: CSVTDARLTDTQYF.

The chain uses TRBV20-1 and TRBJ2-7; D is possibly TRBD2 (7 bases). V gave up 5 bases and J gave up 6 bases, with 17 bases separating them. Germline lookup yields CDR1 DFQATT and CDR2 SNEGSKA (reference sequence). The CDR3 has 13 residues. CDR3 sequence: CSALVPGGPEQYF. The CDR3, as DNA: TGCAGTGCTCTGGTACCCGGGGGGCCCGAGCAGTACTTC.